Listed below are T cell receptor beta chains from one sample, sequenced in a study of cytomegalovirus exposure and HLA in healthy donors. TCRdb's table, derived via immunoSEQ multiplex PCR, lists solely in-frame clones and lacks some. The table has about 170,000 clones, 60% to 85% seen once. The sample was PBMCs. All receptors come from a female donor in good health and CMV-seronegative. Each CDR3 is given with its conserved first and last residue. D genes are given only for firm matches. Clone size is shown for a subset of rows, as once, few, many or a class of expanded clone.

CASSPTGGRYKTQYF	TGTGCCAGCAGCCCGACCGGGGGTAGATATAAGACGCAGTATTTT	TRBV5-4	NA	TRBJ2-3	NA
CASSSFPQVGRGQKVNTEAFF	TGTGCCAGCAGCTCCTTCCCCCAAGTGGGCAGGGGCCAGAAGGTGAACACTGAAGCTTTCTTT	TRBV9	NA	TRBJ1-1	NA
CASSLEEYGYTF	TGTGCCAGCAGCTTAGAGGAGTATGGCTACACCTTC	TRBV7-2	NA	TRBJ1-2	once
CASSPLAGDSYEQYF	TGCGCCAGCAGCCCTTTAGCGGGAGATTCGTACGAGCAGTACTTC	TRBV5-1	TRBD2	TRBJ2-7	NA
CASSISQGASAGANGLTF	TGCGCCAGCAGCATATCACAGGGGGCGAGTGCTGGGGCCAACGGCCTGACTTTC	TRBV5-1	TRBD1	TRBJ2-6	NA
CAISGGEGPETQYF	TGTGCCATCAGTGGGGGGGAGGGCCCGGAGACCCAGTACTTC	TRBV10-3	TRBD2	TRBJ2-5	few
CSVGGSGRDPYEQYF	TGCAGCGTTGGGGGGAGCGGGAGGGACCCCTACGAGCAGTACTTC	TRBV29-1	TRBD2	TRBJ2-7	NA
CASSLVANEQFF	TGTGCCAGCAGCTTAGTCGCGAATGAGCAGTTCTTC	TRBV7-2	NA	TRBJ2-1	NA
CASSFFGTSGSREGETQYF	TGTGCCAGCAGTTTCTTCGGGACTAGCGGGTCAAGAGAAGGAGAGACCCAGTACTTC	TRBV27	TRBD2	TRBJ2-5	NA
CASSWGQGAMETQYF	TGTGCCAGTAGTTGGGGACAGGGGGCTATGGAGACCCAGTACTTC	TRBV19	TRBD1	TRBJ2-5	NA
CASSRGRSYTF	TGTGCCAGTAGTAGGGGCAGGAGTTACACCTTC	TRBV19	NA	TRBJ1-2	NA
CASSAGVGNTEAFF	TGTGCCAGCAGTGCAGGGGTAGGGAACACTGAAGCTTTCTTT	TRBV6-5	NA	TRBJ1-1	NA
CAWSADREVYGYTF	TGTGCCTGGAGTGCCGACAGGGAGGTGTACGGCTACACCTTC	TRBV30	TRBD1	TRBJ1-2	once
CASSSSRATEAFF	TGTGCCAGCAGTTCTTCCAGGGCGACTGAAGCTTTCTTT	TRBV6-5	NA	TRBJ1-1	NA
CASSLRAGGFTDTQYF	TGTGCCAGCAGCTTACGGGCGGGGGGATTCACAGATACGCAGTATTTT	TRBV7-2	TRBD2	TRBJ2-3	NA
CASSLRTGAWDEQFF	TGTGCCAGCAGCTTACGGACAGGGGCGTGGGATGAGCAGTTCTTC	TRBV7-9	TRBD1	TRBJ2-1	NA
CASSRQGNQPQHF	TGTGCCAGCAGCCGACAGGGAAATCAGCCCCAGCATTTT	TRBV14	TRBD1	TRBJ1-5	once
CASSFMGQNEQYF	TGTGCCAGCAGCTTCATGGGACAGAACGAGCAGTACTTC	TRBV11-3	TRBD1	TRBJ2-7	few
CASSLFHSSMNTEAFF	TGCGCCAGCAGTTTATTTCACTCCTCCATGAACACTGAAGCTTTCTTT	TRBV4-1	NA	TRBJ1-1	once
CASSLTGATNEKLFF	TGCGCCAGCAGCTTAACAGGGGCAACTAATGAAAAACTGTTTTTT	TRBV5-1	TRBD1	TRBJ1-4	NA
CASSQEGLAGVETQYF	TGCGCCAGCAGCCAAGAGGGACTAGCGGGAGTAGAGACCCAGTACTTC	TRBV4-3	TRBD2	TRBJ2-5	NA
CASSSLDRAGEGYTF	TGTGCCAGCAGCTCACTGGACAGGGCGGGAGAAGGCTACACCTTC	TRBV11-2	TRBD1	TRBJ1-2	few
CASSGSGTANTGELFF	TGTGCCAGCAGCGGATCCGGGACAGCGAACACCGGGGAGCTGTTTTTT	TRBV9	TRBD1	TRBJ2-2	NA
CAISESLTGANTYGYTF	TGTGCCATCAGTGAGTCTCTCACAGGGGCCAACACCTATGGCTACACCTTC	TRBV10-3	TRBD1	TRBJ1-2	few
CSVEGQPNEQFF	TGCAGCGTTGAAGGACAGCCCAATGAGCAGTTCTTC	TRBV29-1	NA	TRBJ2-1	NA
CASSLGTGANTGELFF	TGTGCCAGCAGCTTAGGTACAGGGGCGAACACCGGGGAGCTGTTTTTT	TRBV7-3	TRBD1	TRBJ2-2	few
CASSVYDRLAGSSYNEQFF	TGTGCCAGCAGCGTATATGATAGACTAGCGGGGAGCTCCTACAATGAGCAGTTCTTC	TRBV9	TRBD2	TRBJ2-1	NA
CASSVSGQETQYF	TGTGCCAGCAGCGTCTCGGGCCAAGAGACCCAGTACTTC	TRBV9	NA	TRBJ2-5	NA
CASSRQGGPEAFF	TGCGCCAGCAGCCGCCAGGGAGGGCCTGAAGCTTTCTTT	TRBV5-1	NA	TRBJ1-1	few
CASSLESGTLILNTQYF	TGTGCCAGCAGCTTAGAGAGCGGAACCCTAATACTCAATACGCAGTATTTT	TRBV7-9	NA	TRBJ2-3	NA
CAVSSGRREQFF	TGTGCCGTCTCTAGCGGGAGGAGGGAGCAGTTCTTC	TRBV10-3	TRBD2	TRBJ2-1	NA
CASSQAPAGGGYGYTF	TGTGCCAGCAGCCAAGCGCCAGCCGGAGGTGGCTATGGCTACACCTTC	TRBV4-2	NA	TRBJ1-2	NA
CASSLNFRDTIYF	TGTGCCAGCAGCTTAAACTTCCGAGACACCATATATTTT	TRBV7-3	NA	TRBJ1-3	NA
CASSGNLRGSSLGANVLTF	TGCGCCAGCAGCGGAAACCTCAGGGGCTCTTCTTTGGGGGCCAACGTCCTGACTTTC	TRBV5-1	NA	TRBJ2-6	NA
CASSPSTSGRSGANVLTF	TGTGCCAGCAGCCCCAGCACTAGCGGGAGATCTGGGGCCAACGTCCTGACTTTC	TRBV7-6	TRBD2	TRBJ2-6	NA
CASSQDRGTEAFF	TGTGCCAGCTCCCAGGACAGGGGCACTGAAGCTTTCTTT	TRBV18	TRBD1	TRBJ1-1	NA
CASSMGQGEGQFF	TGTGCCAGTAGTATGGGACAGGGAGAAGGGCAGTTCTTC	TRBV19	TRBD1	TRBJ2-1	NA
CASSMTDPGGANVLTF	TGCGCCAGCAGCATGACGGACCCGGGAGGGGCCAACGTCCTGACTTTC	TRBV5-1	NA	TRBJ2-6	NA
CASSMFRTGGHEQYF	TGTGCCAGTAGTATGTTCCGGACAGGGGGCCACGAGCAGTACTTC	TRBV19	TRBD1	TRBJ2-7	NA
CASSRDRANYGYTF	TGTGCCAGCAGTCGGGACAGGGCTAACTATGGCTACACCTTC	TRBV6-5	TRBD1	TRBJ1-2	NA
CASSPPGQGQETQYF	TGTGCCAGCAGCCCTCCCGGACAGGGCCAAGAGACCCAGTACTTC	TRBV6-5	TRBD1	TRBJ2-5	once
CASSIFEGEQFF	TGTGCCAGTAGTATTTTTGAGGGTGAGCAGTTCTTC	TRBV19	NA	TRBJ2-1	NA
CASSEDLTGESGYTF	TGTGCCAGCAGTGAAGATTTGACAGGGGAGAGTGGCTACACCTTC	TRBV6-1	TRBD1	TRBJ1-2	few
CASSWVTGSQETQYF	TGCGCCAGCAGCTGGGTAACGGGGAGCCAAGAGACCCAGTACTTC	TRBV5-1	NA	TRBJ2-5	NA
CASSSPQAYNSPLHF	TGTGCCAGCAGTTCCCCCCAGGCGTATAATTCACCCCTCCACTTT	TRBV28	NA	TRBJ1-6	once
CASSPIPGYINLAKNIQYF	TGTGCCAGCAGCCCGATCCCGGGATATATTAACTTAGCCAAAAACATTCAGTACTTC	TRBV7-8	NA	TRBJ2-4	NA
CASSLVSGNNEKLFF	TGTGCCAGCAGCTTAGTGTCAGGGAATAATGAAAAACTGTTTTTT	TRBV7-9	NA	TRBJ1-4	once
CAISGTGVHTEAFF	TGTGCCATCAGTGGGACAGGGGTCCACACTGAAGCTTTCTTT	TRBV10-3	TRBD1	TRBJ1-1	NA
CSVEGRVGVMNTEAFF	TGCAGCGTTGAGGGCAGGGTTGGGGTAATGAACACTGAAGCTTTCTTT	TRBV29-1	NA	TRBJ1-1	NA
CASSVGPGGEEQFF	TGTGCCAGCAGCGTAGGTCCGGGGGGGGAGGAGCAGTTCTTC	TRBV9	TRBD2	TRBJ2-1	NA
CASFQEREVTGRRNTEAFF	TGTGCCAGCTTTCAAGAGCGAGAGGTTACAGGGCGGAGGAACACTGAAGCTTTCTTT	TRBV2	NA	TRBJ1-1	NA
CASTTGVGEQYF	TGTGCCAGTACCACAGGAGTGGGCGAGCAGTACTTC	TRBV19	NA	TRBJ2-7	NA
CSVEVEGGSVYEQYF	TGCAGCGTTGAAGTGGAAGGCGGGAGTGTCTACGAGCAGTACTTC	TRBV29-1	TRBD2	TRBJ2-7	NA
CASSVDQRGSYNEQFF	TGTGCCAGCAGCGTAGACCAGCGGGGGTCCTACAATGAGCAGTTCTTC	TRBV9	TRBD2	TRBJ2-1	NA
CASSLKISLGYTF	TGTGCCAGCAGCTTGAAAATCTCTCTTGGCTACACCTTC	TRBV5-8	NA	TRBJ1-2	NA
CASSRRGQGAEDEKLFF	TGTGCCAGCAGCCGAAGGGGACAGGGGGCGGAGGATGAAAAACTGTTTTTT	TRBV21-1	NA	TRBJ1-4	NA
CASSYVGGGYGYTF	TGTGCCAGCAGTTACGTAGGGGGCGGTTATGGCTACACCTTC	TRBV6-5	TRBD1	TRBJ1-2	NA
CASKAPGRNEQFF	TGTGCCAGCAAGGCCCCGGGGAGGAATGAGCAGTTCTTC	TRBV28	NA	TRBJ2-1	NA
CASTPGGPVTGELFF	TGTGCCAGCACCCCAGGAGGGCCTGTGACCGGGGAGCTGTTTTTT	TRBV7-3	NA	TRBJ2-2	NA